This entry is about one T cell receptor beta chain. The entry originates in a study of blood T cell repertoires in COVID-19. Study context: The samples span acute and convalescent COVID-19 from the United States, Italy and Spain.

Here immunoSEQ multiplex PCR was the method, and the copy in TCRdb shows in-frame clones only, minus some. The sample carries fewer than 300,000 clones, more than 65% recorded once. This sequence originates from a woman aged 18-35 years with acute or convalescent COVID-19. The material sequenced was peripheral blood.

CDR3 loop: CASTPNWGDTDTQYF. Here the CDR3 DNA reads TGTGCCAGCACTCCAAACTGGGGGGACACAGATACGCAGTATTTT. The J gene is TRBJ2-3, the V gene TRBV27, with D possibly being TRBD2 (6 bases). From germline, CDR1 is MNHEY and CDR2 SMNVEV (reference sequence). V dropped 7 bases and J dropped 2 bases, with 16 bases sitting between them. There are 15 residues in the CDR3.